These 7 T cell receptor beta chains share one sample of origin, sequenced in a study of blood T cell repertoires in COVID-19. Clones were sequenced by immunoSEQ multiplex PCR, and TCRdb holds only the in-frame ones, with some missing. Of approximately 240,000 clones listed, about 88% are singletons. The sequenced sample consisted of peripheral blood. These receptors were collected from a woman in her 40s who had recovered from COVID-19.

This clone was seen only once. This chain links TRBV7-2 with TRBJ1-2; D not resolved. CDR1 and CDR2 (germline): SGHTA, FQGNSA. The V end was cut by 1 base, the J end by 1 base, with 16 bases between. CDR3 size: 17 residues. CDR3 in DNA: TGTGCCAGCAGCTTAGTTGTGGGGAGGGTGGGTAACTATGGCTACACCTTC. Protein sequence: CASSLVVGRVGNYGYTF.

This chain joins TRBV7-2 and TRBJ1-2; possible D gene TRBD1, 6 bases. The CDR3 is 18 amino acids. Trimming took 4 bases from V and 0 from J, leaving 21 bases between them. Germline CDR1 SGHTA, CDR2 FQGNSA. The DNA of the CDR3 is TGTGCCAGCAGCTCTCGCCGGGACATGACGCCCACTAACTATGGCTACACCTTC. Translated: CASSSRRDMTPTNYGYTF.

V gene TRBV24-1 combines with J gene TRBJ2-5; 8 bases agree with TRBD1. The trim removed 5 bases at V and 5 bases at J, leaving 6 bases unmatched. The germline V gene encodes CDR1 KGHDR and CDR2 SFDVKD. The CDR3 sequence is 14 residues long. DNA of the CDR3: TGTGCCACCAGTGGGCAGGGGGCAGGGGAGACCCAGTACTTC. Protein sequence: CATSGQGAGETQYF.

This chain connects TRBV24-1 to TRBJ2-2; D is unresolved. Trimming stripped 3 bases from V and 1 base from J, with 8 bases between. The CDR3 has 15 residues. CDR1 and CDR2 (germline): KGHDR, SFDVKD. For the CDR3, the DNA is TGTGCCACCAGTGATGCCTCCGGGAACACCGGGGAGCTGTTTTTT. It codes for CATSDASGNTGELFF.

CDR3: CATKGTTGGNSPLHF. The CDR3 DNA reads TGTGCCACCAAGGGAACCACAGGGGGCAATTCACCCCTCCACTTT. The chain couples TRBV19 to TRBJ1-6; 9 bases match TRBD1. The CDR3 totals 15 residues. With V trimmed by 10 bases and J by 7 bases, 11 bases remained unmatched. Germline loops: CDR1 LNHDA, CDR2 SQIVND (reference sequence).

The V and J genes are TRBV6-6 and TRBJ1-2; the match to TRBD1 covers 10 bases. V was clipped by 5 bases and J by 6 bases; unmatched bases: 12. Looked up from germline, CDR1 is MNHNY and CDR2 is SVGAGI (reference sequence). This CDR3 is 16 amino acids long. DNA of the CDR3: TGTGCCAGCAGTCCCCCGGGACCGGGACAGGGGCATGGCTACACCTTC. It encodes CASSPPGPGQGHGYTF.

The chain combines TRBV5-1 with TRBJ2-7; 7 bases agree with TRBD2. The CDR3 consists of 16 residues. Germline-derived CDR1 and CDR2 are SGHRS and YFSETQ. Trimming at V came to 0 bases and at J to 0 bases, leaving 6 bases not matched to a gene. CDR3 protein: CASSLDGGGSSYEQYF. CDR3 bases: TGCGCCAGCAGCTTGGATGGCGGGGGTTCCTCCTACGAGCAGTACTTC. The full variable domain, completed using reference TRBV5-1 and TRBJ2-7, is KAGVTQTPRYLIKTRGQQVTLSCSPISGHRSVSWYQQTPGQGLQFLFEYFSETQRNKGNFPGRFSGRQFSNSRSEMNVSTLELGDSALYLCASSLDGGGSSYEQYFGPGTRLTVT.